One and the same sample provided the 15 T cell receptor beta chains below, sequenced in a study of metastatic and nonmetastatic thyroid tumors. All patients were untreated before thyroid surgery. TCRdb reanalyzed the PCR reads with MiXCR. The sample shows around 8,100 clones, 24% of them seen only once. The sample was tumor tissue. All receptors come from a female donor with papillary thyroid cancer or a benign thyroid nodule (not recorded which). Some clones in this sample may be carry-over from other donors' samples.

The V gene is TRBV20-1, the J gene TRBJ1-2; the match to TRBD1 covers 11 bases. Losses at the gene ends were 5 bases for V and 3 bases for J; bases not matched to a gene: 2. In germline, CDR1 is DFQATT, CDR2 SNEGSKA (reference sequence). CDR3 length equals 13 residues. The CDR3 nucleotides read TGCAGTGCTCGGACAGGGGGCGACTATGGCTACACCTTC. This gives the protein CSARTGGDYGYTF.

The chain links TRBV28 to TRBJ1-1; D may be TRBD1 (6 bases). V lost 5 bases and J lost 11, with 15 bases in between. CDR1 is MDHEN and CDR2 is SYDVKM in the germline V gene. The CDR3 is 12 residues long. The CDR3 bases are TGTGCCAGCAGTATCCGGGGGCGGGTCGCTTTCTTT. Protein product: CASSIRGRVAFF.

This clone was counted between two and nine times. This may come from a read error, since a much larger clone is one base off. The chain joins TRBV28 to TRBJ1-1; 12 bases line up with TRBD1. The CDR3 loop spans 13 amino acids. Germline V gene lookup returns CDR1 MDHEN and CDR2 SYDVKM. The CDR3 loop is CATGTGGLSEDFF. The CDR3 DNA is TGTGCCACCGGGACAGGGGGCCTCTCTGAAGATTTCTTC.

This clone was seen ten or more times. Here the CDR3 DNA reads TGTGCCTGGAAGGACGGGAACACCGGGGAGCTGTTTTTT. Translation: CAWKDGNTGELFF. The V call is TRBV30, the J call TRBJ2-2; D not certain. V lost 4 bases, J lost 1 base, and 7 bases lay in between. CDR1 is GTSNPN and CDR2 is SVGIG in the germline V gene (reference sequence). This CDR3 is 13 amino acids long.

This clone was counted ten times or more. The genes are TRBV5-1 and TRBJ2-2; a possible D gene is TRBD2 (6 bases). The V gene's germline CDR1 is SGHRS and CDR2 YFSETQ. This CDR3 comprises 18 residues. Trimming removed 1 base from V and 6 bases from J, with 22 bases in between. As DNA, the CDR3 is TGCGCCAGCAGCTTGTTGGGCCCCAGAGGGAGGACGGCCGGGGAGCTGTTTTTT. Protein sequence: CASSLLGPRGRTAGELFF.

This clone is termed medium-sized. This chain joins TRBV6-1 and TRBJ1-1, with 9 positions matching TRBD1. Germline CDR1 is MNHNS and CDR2 is SASEGT. This CDR3 is 15 amino acids long. J gave up 4 bases and V 5 bases, and 8 bases lay outside the gene matches. The CDR3 DNA is TGTGCCAGCAGTCTACAGGGGGCATTTTTCACTGAAGCTTTCTTT. Protein: CASSLQGAFFTEAFF.

This clone was seen many times. The chain combines TRBV18 with TRBJ2-5; D unresolved. CDR3 length equals 11 residues. V lost 3 bases and J lost 1, with 0 bases in between. From germline, CDR1 is KGHSH and CDR2 LQKENI. The CDR3 protein is CASSPQETQYF. Here the CDR3 DNA reads TGTGCCAGCTCACCCCAAGAGACCCAGTACTTC.

This clone was detected ten times or more. The genes are TRBV20-1 and TRBJ2-3; TRBD2 might be the D (5 bases). This CDR3 is 13 amino acids long. Germline V gene data show CDR1 as DFQATT and CDR2 as SNEGSKA (reference sequence). Trimming took off 7 bases at V and 2 bases at J, with 13 bases between the two ends. The CDR3 spells CSGHRGTTDTQYF. The CDR3 DNA follows: TGCAGTGGCCACCGGGGAACCACAGATACGCAGTATTTT.

At least ten counts were recorded for this clone. This chain connects TRBV5-4 to TRBJ2-3, with 9 nucleotides matching TRBD1. J lost 3 bases, V lost 4 bases, and 6 bases had no gene match. Germline assignment: CDR1 SGHNT and CDR2 YYREEE (reference sequence). The CDR3 contains 15 residues. The CDR3 protein is CASSPGQGLTDTQYF. As DNA, the CDR3 is TGTGCCAGCAGCCCCGGACAGGGGCTTACAGATACGCAGTATTTT.

The gene calls are TRBV7-2 and TRBJ1-2; no reliable D call. The CDR3 is 13 amino acids. Germline V CDR1 and CDR2: SGHTA, FQGNSA. V lost 3 bases and J lost 3, with 8 bases in between. CDR3 DNA: TGTGCCAGCAGCTTTGATCGGTACTATGGCTACACCTTC. Protein product: CASSFDRYYGYTF.

This clone turned up a few times. Relative to the germline gene, one junction end is altered; a read error may explain this. Other DNA variants within this sample encode the same CDR3. The V call is TRBV18, the J call TRBJ1-3, with a weak D call TRBD1 (5 bases). The CDR3 length is 19 residues. Per the germline V gene, CDR1 is KGHSH and CDR2 is LQKENI. The CDR3 here is CASLPSLASSRGSGNTIYF. The CDR3 DNA reads as TGTGCCAGCTTACCCAGCTTAGCGTCGTCGAGGGGATCTGGAAACACCATATATTTC.

The chain uses TRBV6-1 and TRBJ1-5; TRBD1 matches 7 bases. CDR3 length: 17 amino acids. Germline V gene sequence: CDR1 MNHNS, CDR2 SASEGT. V shed 8 bases, J shed 0 bases, and the junction held 13 bases outside the gene matches. The CDR3: CASDELAGGHSNQPQHF. CDR3 coding DNA: TGTGCCAGCGACGAACTGGCAGGGGGGCATAGCAATCAGCCCCAGCATTTT.

This clone was recorded many times. V usage is TRBV29-1 and J usage is TRBJ1-2; D is uncertain. Trimming took off 1 base at V and 4 bases at J, with 10 bases between the two ends. CDR1 and CDR2 (germline): SQVTM, ANQGSEA. The CDR3 consists of 13 residues. The CDR3 sequence is CSVEAEFFYGYTF. CDR3 bases: TGCAGCGTTGAAGCAGAATTCTTCTATGGCTACACCTTC.

This clone is judged large. The rearrangement joins TRBV6-1 to TRBJ1-5; D is ambiguous. Germline loops: CDR1 MNHNS, CDR2 SASEGT. CDR3 size: 13 residues. Trimming stripped 0 bases from V and 5 bases from J, with 5 bases between. This CDR3 reads CASSEARDQPQHF. The CDR3 nucleotides are TGTGCCAGCAGTGAAGCGCGAGATCAGCCCCAGCATTTT.

This clone has a count of ten or more. A much larger clone lies a single base off, so this may be a read error. V gene TRBV4-3 combines with J gene TRBJ1-4; D unresolved. CDR1 and CDR2 (germline): LGHNA, YSLEER. The CDR3 length is 14 residues. The germline V and J ends were trimmed by 1 base and 7 bases, with 10 bases remaining between them. CDR3 in DNA: TGCGCCAGCAGCCAAGCAGACGGGTCTGAAAAACTGTTTTTT. Its translation: CASSQADGSEKLFF.